This T cell receptor (beta chain) originates from a study of shared clonotypes between healthy human individuals (dated by TCRdb to about 2020). With respect to the entire study: The cohort included a few men and two women between 18 and 49 years of age. Blood TCR repertoires of four to six healthy adults were deeply sequenced to estimate repertoire size and the extent of clonotype sharing between individuals. Different laboratories and diverse techniques were used to prepare libraries and sequence TCR repertoires, to increase sequencing depth and limit assay-specific biases. For each donor, CD4 naive and CD4 memory were each run on three plates, CD8 naive on two plates, and CD8 memory on one plate. Leukapheresis yielded between about 0.9 and 9 billion PBMCs per donor. On the study overall, not on this receptor specifically: Even with the large sequencing depth, rarefaction of the sorted-subset datasets indicated that sequencing was incomplete. Sharing across a few donors was observed for about 5% of naive CD4, about 4% of naive CD8, 2% to 2.5% of memory CD4, and about 0.39% of memory CD8 clonotypes. Sampling was restricted to blood, and TCR repertoires in tissues likely differ from the TCR repertoires found in blood. Compared with non-shared clonotypes, the clonotypes found in all four sorted-subset donors had higher generation probabilities. Because the study included only a small number of donors, the genetic and exposure-history diversity represented was limited. Based on pairwise subsampling, the degree of clonotype sharing among donors was expected to be affected by sequencing depth. Larger estimated clonotype richness was generally found for naive subsets than for memory subsets.

This clone was observed a handful of times. Its binding antigen is unknown. No qualities accompany the bases; no much larger clone lies one base away. CDR1 and CDR2 (LNHNV, YYDKDF) derive from the germline V gene (reference sequence). V lost 3 bases and J lost 4 bases; the stretch between them is 16 bases long. The CDR3, from cysteine to phenylalanine, totals 16 residues. Only CDR3 DNA remains: 48 bases, in frame from the first base. Using the deep immunoSEQ assay, multiplex PCR amplified TCR CDR3 regions from genomic DNA. Extracted genomic DNA from each cell subset was spread evenly across all wells of several immunoSEQ 96-well plates, with each plate serving as a replicate. For sorted subsets, roughly 200 ng genomic DNA, equal to about 30,000 T cell genomes, was loaded into each replicate PCR. Purified libraries were quantified with a Qubit 3.0 fluorometer, sized on a Bioanalyzer 2100, and re-quantified with the KAPA Library Quantification kit. Every immunoSEQ 96-well plate was sequenced on a dedicated single-read 150-cycle Illumina NextSeq 550 flow cell. On the authors' methods: Because only junctional sequences without quality scores were contained in the immunoSEQ output, filtering matching that applied to full-length reads could not be performed. Sequences were annotated with PyIR, a Python wrapper for IgBLAST v1.9, and V/J genes and CDR3 were assigned using IMGT germline references. Reads were removed for weak V/J assignments (E-value above 1e-6), missing CDR3, stop codons, out-of-frame junctions, or ambiguous translated residues. V3J clonotypes were defined as sequences sharing the same inferred V gene, J gene, and CDR3 amino acid sequence. The percentage overlap between two repertoires was calculated by dividing the number of shared unique clonotypes by the size of the smaller repertoire. Three approaches were used to assess repertoire richness: RTK rarefaction, the Chao1 estimator, and Recon v2.1 estimates of unobserved clonotypes. Generation probabilities for all TCRbeta clonotypes obtained by the gDNA method from four donors were computed using OLGA. Held by TCRdb, this immuneACCESS table contains in-frame sequences only and omits some clones. Under half of the omission traces to an unresolved V gene where checked; the cause of the rest is unknown. Clone size and V and J calls were adopted from that table, with D and trimming inferred from the DNA. Counted in this sample were about a million clones; 76% of them appeared once. Roughly 1.5% of the sample is taken by the ten largest.

The donors were healthy, HIV-negative adults with no recently reported acute infections or vaccinations. Every donor was a Caucasian adult living in Nashville, Tennessee, USA. CD4+ T cells were enriched through magnetic negative selection, after which naive cells were positively selected on CD45RA and the remaining negative fraction served as the memory subset. Blood was collected by leukapheresis, and PBMCs were isolated by Ficoll-Histopaque density gradient centrifugation and then cryopreserved in liquid nitrogen vapor phase. Analytical flow cytometry was used to check the purity and quantity of every magnetically sorted T cell population. Genomic DNA was isolated from each sorted fraction and quantified by UV absorbance on a Nanodrop 2000c.

Material for sequencing was memory CD4+ T cells sorted from blood. Explained via the paper, the cell subset or site label denotes: CD45RA-negative fraction. The rearranged segments are TRBV15 and TRBJ2-1, with no confident D gene call. The receptor was derived from a man aged 18-30 years in good health. CDR3 region: CATSRSGQSLYNEQFF. The nucleotides are TGTGCCACCAGCAGGTCGGGCCAGTCCCTTTACAATGAGCAGTTCTTC.